This entry lists 5 T cell receptor beta chains sequenced from one sample in a study of blood T cell repertoires in COVID-19. Sequencing used immunoSEQ multiplex PCR; TCRdb keeps in-frame clones, though not all of them. In the table there are some 530,000 clones, approximately 83% of which are singletons. Specimen: peripheral blood. The receptors come from a human donor in a cohort sampled during active COVID-19.

This clone has a handful of counts. This sequence joins TRBV25-1 and TRBJ1-2, with TRBD1 identical over 7 bases. The ends lost 7 bases at V and 3 bases at J; junction bases unmatched: 2. The CDR3 length is 12 residues. The germline V gene encodes CDR1 MGHDK and CDR2 SYGVNS. The CDR3 coding sequence is TGTGCCAGCACGGACAGGTACTATGGCTACACCTTC. Its translation is CASTDRYYGYTF.

The chain recombines TRBV2 with TRBJ1-4; 11 bases fit TRBD1. The CDR3 covers 15 residues. The J segment lost 8 bases and the V segment lost 6 bases, leaving 8 bases of the junction unmatched. CDR1 is SNHLY, CDR2 FYNNEI, per germline. DNA of the CDR3: TGTGCCAGCAGGCCGGACAGGGGGCGCGAGGAAAAACTGTTTTTT. Protein sequence: CASRPDRGREEKLFF.

This clone was seen once. The V call is TRBV9, the J call TRBJ2-1; 8 nucleotides align to TRBD2. The CDR3 is made up of 13 amino acids. J lost 10 bases, V lost 0 bases, and 3 bases had no gene match. CDR1 is SGDLS, CDR2 YYNGEE, per germline. CDR3 sequence: CASSVVGGREQFF. In nucleotides, the CDR3 is TGTGCCAGCAGCGTAGTGGGCGGGAGGGAGCAGTTCTTC.

The rearrangement links TRBV9 to TRBJ1-1; 7 nucleotides line up with TRBD1. This CDR3 has 16 amino acids. Trimming removed 4 bases from V and 4 bases from J; junction bases left unmatched: 13. Germline-derived CDR1 and CDR2 are SGDLS and YYNGEE. The CDR3 region has the DNA TGTGCCAGCAGCACCCAACCTAGGGGGCTCATCACTGAAGCTTTCTTT. Encoded protein: CASSTQPRGLITEAFF.

V usage is TRBV29-1 and J usage is TRBJ2-5; weak D call: TRBD1 (5 bases). This CDR3 contains 15 residues. Germline V CDR1 and CDR2: SQVTM, ANQGSEA. Between the trimmed V and J ends, which lost 0 bases and 2 bases, there was a span of 13 bases. CDR3 amino acids: CSVEDRAGYQETQYF. The CDR3 coding sequence is TGCAGCGTTGAAGACAGGGCAGGGTATCAAGAGACCCAGTACTTC.